One sample yielded the 9 T cell receptor beta chains listed below, sequenced in a study of blood T cell repertoires in COVID-19. Sequencing was performed with immunoSEQ multiplex PCR; in TCRdb, only in-frame clones are kept and a portion is missing. The sample contains about 180,000 clones, around 80% of which appear only once. Sequencing was carried out using PBMCs or T cells enriched from blood (not recorded which). Source of these receptors: a man aged 45-65 years who had recovered from COVID-19.

The V gene is TRBV6-5, the J gene TRBJ1-1; maybe TRBD1 (5 bases). V lost 7 bases to trimming and J lost 5 bases, with 14 bases between them. The germline CDR1 and CDR2 sequences are MNHEY and SVGAGI. The CDR3 is 13 amino acids. CDR3 protein: CASIPQRGTEAFF. The CDR3 DNA reads TGTGCCAGCATCCCCCAAAGGGGAACTGAAGCTTTCTTT.

This sequence joins TRBV9 and TRBJ2-7, with D tentatively TRBD2 (6 bases). The CDR3 runs 13 residues. CDR1 and CDR2 from the germline V gene are SGDLS and YYNGEE. The ends were cut back, 4 bases at V and 6 bases at J, with 14 bases in the middle. The CDR3 sequence: CASSLEGGAEQYF. The CDR3 coding sequence is TGTGCCAGCAGCCTAGAAGGAGGGGCCGAGCAGTACTTC.

The chain employs TRBV6-5 and TRBJ1-2; D not certain. The CDR3 runs 13 residues. Germline-derived CDR1 and CDR2 are MNHEY and SVGAGI. V was pared by 7 bases and J by 6 bases, with 15 bases between. Here the CDR3 reads CASTHGVVNGYTF. DNA for the CDR3: TGTGCCAGCACCCACGGGGTTGTGAATGGCTACACCTTC.

The CDR3 reads CASSSMLTSYEQYF. The CDR3 DNA sequence: TGTGCCAGCAGCAGCATGTTAACCTCCTACGAGCAGTACTTC. The chain is built from TRBV5-6 and TRBJ2-7; D unclear. V lost 4 bases and J lost 0, with 11 bases in between. The germline V gene encodes CDR1 SGHDT and CDR2 YYEEEE. CDR3 length: 14 residues.

CDR3 DNA: TGTGCCACCAGTGATTTCTCAACAGGGGGGAACATTCAGTACTTC. It translates to CATSDFSTGGNIQYF. The chain joins TRBV24-1 to TRBJ2-4, with 8 bases matching TRBD1. V shed 1 base, J shed 7 bases, and the junction held 5 bases outside the gene matches. There are 15 residues in the CDR3. Germline CDR1 reads KGHDR; CDR2 reads SFDVKD.

The chain is built from TRBV2 and TRBJ1-2, with 9 positions matching TRBD1. Per the germline V gene, CDR1 is SNHLY and CDR2 is FYNNEI. V gave up 5 bases and J gave up 8 bases; unmatched junction bases: 6. There are 13 residues in the CDR3. The CDR3 bases are TGTGCCAGCAGTTCTACAGGGGGCGGAGGCTACACCTTC. It yields the protein CASSSTGGGGYTF.

The chain recombines TRBV7-9 with TRBJ1-4; D remains ambiguous. V was trimmed by 0 bases and J by 10 bases, leaving 15 bases between them. The CDR3 has 15 amino acids. Germline V lookup: CDR1 SEHNR, CDR2 FQNEAQ (reference sequence). The CDR3 spells CASSLAEGNSAKLFF. The CDR3 bases are TGTGCCAGCAGCTTAGCGGAGGGCAATTCTGCAAAACTGTTTTTT.

The V and J genes are TRBV7-3 and TRBJ2-2, with TRBD2 identical over 8 bases. This CDR3 spans 16 amino acids. V lost 4 bases to trimming and J lost 0 bases; unmatched junction nucleotides: 4. From germline, CDR1 is SGHTA and CDR2 FQGTGA. CDR3 in DNA: TGTGCCAGCAGCTCCACTAGCGGATCGAACACCGGGGAGCTGTTTTTT. Its protein is CASSSTSGSNTGELFF.

This clone was recorded only once. V usage is TRBV10-2 and J usage is TRBJ2-1; no clear D. The germline V gene encodes CDR1 WSHSY and CDR2 SAAADI. This CDR3 spans 12 amino acids. Trimming stripped 2 bases from V and 7 bases from J, with 6 bases between. Here the CDR3 DNA reads TGCGCCAGCAGTGAGCCGAGAAATGAGCAGTTCTTC. Translation gives CASSEPRNEQFF.